This entry lists 18 T cell receptor beta chains sequenced from one sample in a study of regulatory T cells in long-lasting Graves disease. Building the TCR beta libraries relied on iRepertoire HTBI primers, and CDR3 regions underwent Arm-PCR. TCRdb redid the calling of the multiplex PCR reads with MiXCR, one entry per CDR3 protein. Counted here are some 430,000 distinct CDR3 sequences, around a fifth occurring once; the ten biggest clones make up roughly 7.7%. Time point of the sample: persistent/refractory GD, antithyroid drugs over 5 years with positive TRAb. PBMCs were the source of the RNA used for TCR sequencing. The sequences come from peripheral blood mononuclear cells (PBMCs), collected when the disease was refractory, from a patient treated with antithyroid drugs. Receptor source: a female donor with Graves disease.

In this sample, this clonotype turned up many times. This chain links TRBV7-9 with TRBJ2-5; TRBD1 aligns across 7 bases. The V and J ends lost 5 bases and 2 bases, in that order; junction bases with no gene match: 5. The length of the CDR3 is 14 residues. Germline CDR1 is SEHNR and CDR2 is FQNEAQ (reference sequence). Here the CDR3 DNA reads TGTGCCAGCAGCCTGACGGACAGGCAAGAGACCCAGTACTTC. Its protein product is CASSLTDRQETQYF.

This clonotype has at least ten counts. The chain combines TRBV7-9 with TRBJ1-4, with 7 bases aligning to TRBD1. CDR1 and CDR2 (germline): SEHNR, FQNEAQ (reference sequence). V was clipped by 6 bases and J by 8 bases; unmatched bases: 12. CDR3 length equals 15 residues. The CDR3 spells CASRRTGFDGEKLFF. In nucleotides, the CDR3 is TGTGCCAGCAGGAGGACAGGTTTTGATGGCGAAAAACTGTTTTTT.

This clonotype was counted a single time. This sequence joins TRBV7-9 and TRBJ2-1; no firm D call. The CDR3 length is 12 residues. The V end was cut by 0 bases, the J end by 9 bases, with 6 bases between. Per the germline V gene, CDR1 is SEHNR and CDR2 is FQNEAQ (reference sequence). In DNA, the CDR3 is TGTGCCAGCAGCTTAGCGAAGGCTGAGCAGTTCTTC. Protein sequence: CASSLAKAEQFF. Based on the CDR3 plus reference TRBV7-9 and TRBJ2-1, the full variable domain is DTGVSQNPRHKITKRGQNVTFRCDPISEHNRLYWYRQTLGQGPEFLTYFQNEAQLEKSRLLSDRFSAERPKGSFSTLEIQRTEQGDSAMYLCASSLAKAEQFFGPGTRLTVL.

To note about this clonotype: A read error may be the cause here, since a much bigger clone is one base away. The chain combines TRBV2 with TRBJ1-2, with TRBD1 matching 8 bases. The CDR3 runs 13 residues. CDR1 and CDR2 from the germline V gene are SNHLY and FYNNEI. The J segment lost 4 bases and the V segment lost 8 bases, leaving 6 bases of the junction unmatched. The CDR3 DNA follows: TGTGCCAGCGGCGGACAGGGACCCTATGGCTACACCTTC. Amino acid sequence: CASGGQGPYGYTF.

This chain links TRBV30 with TRBJ1-5, with D uncertain. V was trimmed by 5 bases and J by 1 base, leaving 15 bases between them. Looked up from germline, CDR1 is GTSNPN and CDR2 is SVGIG (reference sequence). This CDR3 is 15 amino acids long. CDR3 nucleotide sequence: TGTGCCTGGGGAAGGACGGGCGGGAGCAATCAGCCCCAGCATTTT. Translating gives CAWGRTGGSNQPQHF.

This clonotype was counted between two and nine times. This sequence joins TRBV15 and TRBJ1-6; 7 bases agree with TRBD1. After removal of 0 bases from V and 13 bases from J, the junction contained 3 bases not matched to a gene. The CDR3 consists of 13 residues. Germline V gene sequence: CDR1 LNHNV, CDR2 YYDKDF (reference sequence). CDR3 nucleotides: TGTGCCACCAGCAGAGATTCACAGGGGCCCCTCCACTTT. Protein product: CATSRDSQGPLHF. Complete variable domain (other parts from reference TRBV15 and TRBJ1-6): DAMVIQNPRYQVTQFGKPVTLSCSQTLNHNVMYWYQQKSSQAPKLLFHYYDKDFNNEADTPDNFQSRRPNTSFCFLDIRSPGLGDTAMYLCATSRDSQGPLHFGNGTRLTVT.

This clonotype was observed many times. The chain is built from TRBV7-3 and TRBJ2-7; 7 bases line up with TRBD1. The CDR3 totals 15 residues. Trimming at V came to 4 bases and at J to 3 bases, leaving 9 bases not matched to a gene. Germline assignment: CDR1 SGHTA and CDR2 FQGTGA. CDR3 loop: CASSSKEQGIYEQYF. CDR3 coding DNA: TGTGCCAGCAGCTCAAAGGAACAGGGGATCTACGAGCAGTACTTC.

In this sample, this clonotype turned up many times. The CDR3: CSVTDTQDKREKLFF. The CDR3 DNA reads as TGCAGTGTTACAGATACACAGGACAAGAGGGAAAAACTGTTTTTT. The chain carries TRBV20-1 and TRBJ1-4; D perhaps matches TRBD1 (5 bases). Germline V CDR1 and CDR2: DFQATT, SNEGSKA (reference sequence). Trimming cost V 7 bases and J 8 bases, with 23 bases left between them. This CDR3 spans 15 amino acids.

This clonotype was detected only a few times. The chain recombines TRBV19 with TRBJ2-5; D remains unclear. The CDR3 is 15 residues long. Germline V gene sequence: CDR1 LNHDA, CDR2 SQIVND (reference sequence). Trimming removed 5 bases at V and 5 bases at J, with 18 bases between. The CDR3 DNA sequence: TGTGCCAGTAGTGAGAGTTTGAGGTTGCCGGAGACCCAGTACTTC. Translated: CASSESLRLPETQYF.

The rearrangement links TRBV2 to TRBJ2-1, with 9 bases lining up with TRBD1. Losses at the gene ends were 6 bases for V and 4 bases for J; bases not matched to a gene: 4. This CDR3 has 14 amino acids. Per germline, CDR1 SNHLY and CDR2 FYNNEI. CDR3: CASRGQGIYNEQFF. The CDR3 DNA is TGTGCCAGCAGGGGACAGGGCATATACAATGAGCAGTTCTTC.

The chain carries TRBV20-1 and TRBJ1-1, with D perhaps TRBD1 (5 bases). The germline V gene encodes CDR1 DFQATT and CDR2 SNEGSKA (reference sequence). This CDR3 region has 11 residues. V shed 5 bases and J shed 11 bases, with 15 bases lying between them. The CDR3: CSAGRGVRAFF. CDR3 coding DNA: TGCAGTGCTGGACGGGGGGTACGGGCTTTCTTT.

In this sample, this clonotype turned up many times. The rearrangement uses TRBV28 and TRBJ2-7; TRBD1 agrees at 9 bases. Trimming removed 3 bases from V and 7 bases from J; junction bases left unmatched: 13. Germline assignment: CDR1 MDHEN and CDR2 SYDVKM. The CDR3 runs 16 residues. The DNA for the CDR3 is TGTGCCAGCAGTTTCCACTCCGGGACAGGGTCTGGTGAGCAGTACTTC. Protein sequence: CASSFHSGTGSGEQYF.

V is TRBV4-2 and J is TRBJ2-7; TRBD2 matches at 7 bases. Per germline, CDR1 LGHNA and CDR2 YNFKEQ. Trimming removed 0 bases from V and 6 bases from J; junction bases left unmatched: 8. This CDR3 has 15 residues. The CDR3: CASSQEEAGVLEQYF. The CDR3, as DNA: TGTGCCAGCAGCCAAGAGGAGGCGGGAGTGCTCGAGCAGTACTTC.

This clonotype came up many times. The V call is TRBV7-9, the J call TRBJ2-7; 14 bases agree with TRBD2. V was pared by 5 bases and J by 5 bases, with 11 bases of the junction left unmatched. Per the germline V gene, CDR1 is SEHNR and CDR2 is FQNEAQ (reference sequence). The CDR3 covers 17 residues. As DNA, the CDR3 is TGTGCCAGCAGCCCCCTCTTGACTAGCGGGAGGGCTGACGAGCAGTACTTC. This gives the protein CASSPLLTSGRADEQYF.

This clonotype was counted many times. This sequence joins TRBV24-1 and TRBJ1-2; D is unresolved. Germline CDR1 is KGHDR and CDR2 is SFDVKD. CDR3 length equals 12 residues. Trimming shortened V by 9 bases and J by 7 bases, and 14 bases separated the two germline ends. In DNA, the CDR3 is TGTGCCACCCGGCCGTCGGGAGGTGGCTACACCTTC. Translation gives CATRPSGGGYTF.

This sequence joins TRBV6-2 or TRBV6-3 and TRBJ2-7; 8 nucleotides match TRBD2. The J segment lost 12 bases and the V segment lost 4 bases, leaving 8 bases of the junction unmatched. This CDR3 is built from 12 residues. CDR1 and CDR2 from the germline V gene are MNHEY and SVGEGT. Written as DNA, the CDR3 is TGTGCCAGCAGTTCGAACGGGAGGGCCCGGTACTTC. Translating it yields CASSSNGRARYF.

V is TRBV13 and J is TRBJ2-2; D tentatively fits TRBD1 or TRBD2 (5 bases each). Germline values: CDR1 PRHDT, CDR2 FYEKMQ (reference sequence). The CDR3 spans 17 residues. V shed 0 bases and J shed 7 bases, with 18 bases lying between them. In DNA, the CDR3 is TGTGCCAGCAGCTTAGGCCCCGGCAGGGTAGCGCGCGGGGAGCTGTTTTTT. It is translated as CASSLGPGRVARGELFF.

This rearrangement joins TRBV4-1 to TRBJ2-7; the D gene is possibly TRBD1 (5 bases). The germline gives CDR1 MGHRA, CDR2 YSYEKL. The CDR3 runs 18 residues. Trimming cost V 3 bases and J 2 bases, with 23 bases left between them. CDR3 in DNA: TGCGCCAGCAGCCATAGTATTGCAGGGATCACCCTTACCTACGAGCAGTACTTC. Translation: CASSHSIAGITLTYEQYF.